The 17 T cell receptor beta chains listed next were all sequenced from one sample in a study of molecular identifiers for immune sequencing clone quantification. TCRdb reprocessed the PCR reads via MiXCR and lists one record per CDR3 protein. Here the sample spans about 300,000 distinct CDR3 sequences, roughly 23% being singletons. The sequencing input was naive CD8+ T cells from blood, with Jurkat cell RNA spiked in. Subset of the sample: FACS-sorted CD8+CD4-CCR7+CD45RA+ naive T cells. The source of these receptors is a human donor in good health. Some libraries in this study had Jurkat cell RNA spiked in.

The rearrangement links TRBV4-1 to TRBJ2-1, with D perhaps matching TRBD2 (5 bases). There are 14 residues in the CDR3. The ends were cut back, 1 base at V and 8 bases at J, with 12 bases in the middle. Germline-derived CDR1 and CDR2 are MGHRA and YSYEKL. CDR3 nucleotide sequence: TGCGCCAGCAGCCAAGTGGTCGGGGTACATGAGCAGTTCTTC. This sequence encodes CASSQVVGVHEQFF.

In its sample, this clonotype was seen a few times. A much larger clone is a single base away; this may be a read error. The genes are TRBV27 and TRBJ2-7; 7 nucleotides match TRBD2. The CDR3 spans 14 residues. The junction had 3 bases not matched to a gene; V was cut back by 4 bases and J by 0 bases. CDR1 MNHEY and CDR2 SMNVEV come from the germline V gene (reference sequence). The CDR3 protein is CASSYRTSSYEQYF. The CDR3 DNA reads TGTGCCAGCAGTTATAGGACTAGCTCCTACGAGCAGTACTTC.

Ten or more counts support this clonotype. V gene TRBV29-1 combines with J gene TRBJ1-2; 8 bases line up with TRBD1. The CDR3 consists of 13 residues. Germline CDR1 is SQVTM and CDR2 is ANQGSEA. V gave up 7 bases and J gave up 6 bases; unmatched junction bases: 10. CDR3 sequence reads: CSARPTGEDGYTF. The CDR3 bases are TGCAGCGCCCGGCCGACAGGGGAGGATGGCTACACCTTC. Looking up the rest from reference TRBV29-1 and TRBJ1-2 gives the full variable domain: SAVISQKPSRDICQRGTSLTIQCQVDSQVTMMFWYRQQPGQSLTLIATANQGSEATYESGFVIDKFPISRPNLTFSTLTVSNMSPEDSSIYLCSARPTGEDGYTFGSGTRLTVV.

The table lists this clonotype with many counts. V usage is TRBV2 and J usage is TRBJ1-2, with 7 bases lining up with TRBD1. The CDR3 is 15 residues long. Germline assignment: CDR1 SNHLY and CDR2 FYNNEI. V was clipped by 2 bases and J by 4 bases; unmatched bases: 7. As DNA, the CDR3 is TGTGCCAGCAGTGAACTCGACAGGGCTGGCTATGGCTACACCTTC. Translated: CASSELDRAGYGYTF.

The table lists this clonotype with a few counts. The rearrangement joins TRBV5-6 to TRBJ2-7; no clear D. This CDR3 comprises 14 residues. Trimming removed 3 bases at V and 0 bases at J, with 10 bases between. Germline V gene lookup returns CDR1 SGHDT and CDR2 YYEEEE. The CDR3 is CASSSKGSSYEQYF. The CDR3 DNA reads as TGTGCCAGCAGCTCGAAAGGGTCCTCCTACGAGCAGTACTTC.

In its sample, this clonotype was seen many times. The genes are TRBV30 and TRBJ2-5; 8 bases map to TRBD2. CDR3 length equals 14 residues. CDR1 GTSNPN and CDR2 SVGIG come from the germline V gene (reference sequence). The J segment lost 5 bases and the V segment lost 4 bases, leaving 9 bases of the junction unmatched. The CDR3 is CAWTDGGGGETQYF. CDR3 sequence (DNA): TGTGCCTGGACCGACGGGGGGGGTGGGGAGACCCAGTACTTC.

This clonotype appeared once. A single base separates this from a much larger clone, so it may be a read error. The chain recombines TRBV6-1 with TRBJ1-1; unclear D gene. This CDR3 spans 14 amino acids. The V gene's germline CDR1 is MNHNS and CDR2 SASEGT. The CDR3 here is CAGSEVDLNTEAFF. In DNA form, the CDR3 reads TGTGCCGGCAGTGAAGTGGACCTGAACACTGAAGCTTTCTTT.

This clonotype was seen repeatedly, ten times or more. This chain uses TRBV6-1 with TRBJ2-3; D possibly corresponds to TRBD2 (6 bases). This CDR3 has 11 residues. CDR1 is MNHNS, CDR2 SASEGT, per germline. Trimming pared 7 bases from V and 11 bases from J, leaving 13 bases between. CDR3 in amino acids: CASIGLRGQYF. The CDR3 coding sequence is TGTGCCAGCATTGGACTACGGGGGCAGTATTTT.

This clonotype was seen repeatedly, ten times or more. This rearrangement joins TRBV11-2 to TRBJ2-1; D is perhaps TRBD1 or TRBD2 (5 bases each). The CDR3 covers 11 residues. Deletions cut 5 bases from V and 8 bases from J, with 7 bases between. CDR1 is SGHAT and CDR2 is FQNNGV in the germline V gene. Here the CDR3 reads CASSMGDEQFF. CDR3 sequence (DNA): TGTGCCAGCAGCATGGGGGATGAGCAGTTCTTC. Full variable domain (outside the CDR3, taken from reference TRBV11-2 and TRBJ2-1): EAGVAQSPRYKIIEKRQSVAFWCNPISGHATLYWYQQILGQGPKLLIQFQNNGVVDDSQLPKDRFSAERLKGVDSTLKIQPAKLEDSAVYLCASSMGDEQFFGPGTRLTVL.

This clonotype was seen repeatedly, ten times or more. The chain employs TRBV4-1 and TRBJ2-3; TRBD1 agrees at 8 bases. The germline V gene has CDR1 MGHRA and CDR2 YSYEKL. The CDR3 is 16 amino acids. The junction had 7 bases not matched to a gene; V was cut back by 1 base and J by 4 bases. CDR3 region: CASSQGSRGLSDTQYF. Here the CDR3 DNA reads TGCGCCAGCAGCCAAGGTAGCAGGGGGCTCTCAGATACGCAGTATTTT.

Worth noting for this clonotype: A much larger clone lies one base from this, so it may be a read error. This CDR3 is missing its conserved last phenylalanine or tryptophan, likely due to a read error. The DNA for the CDR3 is TGTGCCAGCAGTATATCAGGCCCGGCTGCTTTCCTT. Its translation is CASSISGPAAFL. The chain carries TRBV12-3 or TRBV12-4 and TRBJ1-1; D not certain. This CDR3 has 12 residues. With 5 bases removed from V and 11 bases from J, the gap between germline ends came to 15 bases.

This clonotype was counted ten times or more. The chain links TRBV5-1 to TRBJ2-7, with D tentatively TRBD1 (6 bases). Germline CDR1 and CDR2: SGHRS and YFSETQ. V was shortened by 4 bases and J by 4 bases, with 12 bases between the two germline ends. The CDR3 has 13 residues. CDR3 amino acids: CASSPGQRYEQYF. CDR3 coding DNA: TGCGCCAGCAGCCCCGGACAGAGATACGAGCAGTACTTC. Using reference TRBV5-1 and TRBJ2-7 for the parts outside the CDR3, the full variable domain is KAGVTQTPRYLIKTRGQQVTLSCSPISGHRSVSWYQQTPGQGLQFLFEYFSETQRNKGNFPGRFSGRQFSNSRSEMNVSTLELGDSALYLCASSPGQRYEQYFGPGTRLTVT.

Many counts were recorded for this clonotype. This chain joins TRBV19 and TRBJ2-7, with D unresolved. CDR1 is LNHDA and CDR2 is SQIVND in the germline V gene (reference sequence). With 4 bases removed from V and 2 bases from J, the gap between germline ends came to 15 bases. The CDR3 is made up of 15 amino acids. The CDR3 DNA follows: TGTGCCAGTAGTACCCCCGGTGATAACGCCTACGAGCAGTACTTC. This translates into CASSTPGDNAYEQYF. Full variable domain (missing parts from reference TRBV19 and TRBJ2-7): DGGITQSPKYLFRKEGQNVTLSCEQNLNHDAMYWYRQDPGQGLRLIYYSQIVNDFQKGDIAEGYSVSREKKESFPLTVTSAQKNPTAFYLCASSTPGDNAYEQYFGPGTRLTVT.

The V and J genes are TRBV7-9 and TRBJ2-7, with 10 bases fitting TRBD2. CDR1 and CDR2 (germline): SEHNR, FQNEAQ (reference sequence). CDR3 length equals 16 residues. V lost 1 base to trimming and J lost 2 bases; unmatched junction nucleotides: 5. The CDR3 region has the DNA TGTGCCAGCAGCTTAGGGGCTAGCGGGGGAGCCTACGAGCAGTACTTC. This codes for CASSLGASGGAYEQYF.

This clonotype was seen at least ten times. The gene calls are TRBV30 and TRBJ2-1; D unresolved. The CDR3 consists of 13 residues. The V gene lost 0 bases and the J gene lost 7 bases, with 10 bases spanning the gap. Per germline, CDR1 GTSNPN and CDR2 SVGIG (reference sequence). The CDR3 spells CAWSVLGDNEQFF. CDR3 DNA sequence: TGTGCCTGGAGTGTACTTGGAGATAATGAGCAGTTCTTC.

This clonotype was picked up one time. This clone may be a read error of a much larger clone one base away. The chain has TRBV6-5 and TRBJ1-4; 8 bases map to TRBD1. Germline assignment: CDR1 MNHEY and CDR2 SVGAGI. The CDR3 length is 15 residues. Unmatched junction bases numbered 9, after V lost 6 bases and J lost 6 bases. The CDR3 here is CASSRMTGEYEKLFF. The CDR3, as DNA: TGTGCCAGCAGCCGAATGACAGGGGAGTATGAAAAACTGTTTTTT.

Worth noting for this clonotype: Since a much larger clone is just one base distant, this may be a read error. The V gene is TRBV9, the J gene TRBJ1-1, with D unresolved. The CDR3 runs to 13 residues. Germline lookup yields CDR1 SGDLS and CDR2 YYNGEE. The CDR3 loop reads CACSVGAGTEAFF. The CDR3 DNA reads TGTGCCTGCAGCGTAGGTGCGGGGACTGAAGCTTTCTTT.